This TCR beta chain was recorded in a study of PD-L1 blockade in urothelial cancer. Study-level background: Patients had been given 0 to 3 earlier chemotherapy regimens. Across blood samples, T cells had a median count of approximately 130,000.

The data were produced by immunoSEQ multiplex PCR, yet TCRdb's version contains in-frame clones alone and is incomplete. Of about 45,000 clones in the sample, around 90% were seen once. This sample's time point: peripheral blood 6 weeks after treatment start. After removal of 2 bases from V and 5 bases from J, the junction contained 9 bases not matched to a gene. The CDR3 length is 17 residues. CDR1 and CDR2 from the germline V gene are WNHNN and SYGVQD (reference sequence). This TCR was sampled from a man aged 70 or older with urothelial cancer. Sequenced here: PBMCs, sampled around atezolizumab (anti-PD-L1) treatment. V is TRBV10-1 and J is TRBJ1-5; 10 bases map to TRBD1. CDR3 region: CASSEPWPGQGHQPQHF. DNA of the CDR3: TGCGCCAGCAGTGAGCCCTGGCCGGGACAGGGGCATCAGCCCCAGCATTTT.